A selection of T cell receptor beta chains follows, all from one sample in a study of blood T cell repertoires in COVID-19. TCRdb's copy holds only in-frame clones and misses some; the assay was immunoSEQ multiplex PCR. The sample lists under 150,000 clones, roughly 84% occurring once. The sequencing input was peripheral blood. These receptors came from a man aged 35 to 55 with acute or convalescent COVID-19. Each CDR3 is given with its conserved first and last residue. A D gene is named only where the DNA matches it firmly. For some rows the clone size is stated as once, few or many, or as a class when expanded; others skip it.

cdr3_aa,cdr3_nt,j_call,d_call,v_call,clone_size
CASSEFGTSGGAHTDTQYF,TGTGCCAGCAGCGAATTCGGGACTAGCGGGGGCGCTCACACAGATACGCAGTATTTT,TRBJ2-3,TRBD2,TRBV4-2,.
CASMWGGYNEQFF,TGTGCCAGCATGTGGGGGGGCTACAATGAGCAGTTCTTC,TRBJ2-1,TRBD2,TRBV6-5,.
CASSLSSGGTGELFF,TGTGCCAGCAGCTTGTCCAGTGGGGGGACCGGGGAGCTGTTTTTT,TRBJ2-2,.,TRBV5-4,.
CASSQKWGVGGGEAFF,TGTGCCAGCAGCCAAAAGTGGGGGGTCGGGGGAGGTGAAGCTTTCTTT,TRBJ1-1,.,TRBV14,.
CASSFRSNQPQHF,TGTGCCAGCAGCTTCCGTAGCAATCAGCCCCAGCATTTT,TRBJ1-5,.,TRBV7-2,.
CASSEAGGGQPQHF,TGTGCCAGCAGTGAAGCCGGCGGGGGACAGCCCCAGCATTTT,TRBJ1-5,.,TRBV6-1,.
CASRSIIRGRGEAFF,TGTGCCAGTAGATCCATAATTAGGGGGCGCGGTGAAGCTTTCTTT,TRBJ1-1,TRBD1,TRBV19,.
CASSLEVTRRSYEQYF,TGCGCCAGCAGCTTGGAGGTGACTCGTCGATCCTACGAGCAGTACTTC,TRBJ2-7,.,TRBV5-1,.
CASSEQANYGYTF,TGTGCCAGCAGTGAACAGGCTAACTATGGCTACACCTTC,TRBJ1-2,.,TRBV2,.
CASSPRGSGSYEWQYF,TGTGCCAGCAGCCCTAGAGGGTCAGGTTCCTACGAGTGGCAGTACTTC,TRBJ2-7,.,TRBV21-1,.
CATSDLHSGQRSYNEQFF,TGTGCCACCAGTGATTTGCATTCTGGACAGAGATCCTACAATGAGCAGTTCTTC,TRBJ2-1,.,TRBV24-1,.
CASSLAGATGELFF,TGTGCCAGCAGTTTAGCGGGGGCAACCGGGGAGCTGTTTTTT,TRBJ2-2,.,TRBV27,few
CASLPARGEYNEQFF,TGTGCCAGTCTCCCCGCCAGGGGTGAGTACAATGAGCAGTTCTTC,TRBJ2-1,.,TRBV19,.
CASERQGADQPQHF,TGCGCCAGCGAGAGACAGGGGGCTGATCAGCCCCAGCATTTT,TRBJ1-5,TRBD1,TRBV10-1,few
CASSLAGTAEGETQYF,TGTGCCAGCAGTTTGGCCGGGACCGCGGAGGGAGAGACCCAGTACTTC,TRBJ2-5,.,TRBV27,.
CASSAFGGSNTGELFF,TGTGCCAGCAGTGCTTTCGGGGGTTCCAACACCGGGGAGCTGTTTTTT,TRBJ2-2,.,TRBV6-4,.
CASSPRSQGNTEAFF,TGCGCCAGCAGCCCACGGTCTCAGGGGAACACTGAAGCTTTCTTT,TRBJ1-1,.,TRBV5-1,.
CASSLVAQGWVYPYNEQFF,TGCGCCAGCAGCTTGGTGGCCCAGGGATGGGTGTACCCCTACAATGAGCAGTTCTTC,TRBJ2-1,.,TRBV5-1,.
CASSEGGVPGYEQYF,TGTGCCAGCAGTGAAGGGGGGGTCCCGGGCTACGAGCAGTACTTC,TRBJ2-7,.,TRBV6-1,.
CASSPRTFLGAEAFF,TGTGCCAGCAGCCCTCGGACATTTTTAGGGGCTGAAGCTTTCTTT,TRBJ1-1,.,TRBV11-1,once